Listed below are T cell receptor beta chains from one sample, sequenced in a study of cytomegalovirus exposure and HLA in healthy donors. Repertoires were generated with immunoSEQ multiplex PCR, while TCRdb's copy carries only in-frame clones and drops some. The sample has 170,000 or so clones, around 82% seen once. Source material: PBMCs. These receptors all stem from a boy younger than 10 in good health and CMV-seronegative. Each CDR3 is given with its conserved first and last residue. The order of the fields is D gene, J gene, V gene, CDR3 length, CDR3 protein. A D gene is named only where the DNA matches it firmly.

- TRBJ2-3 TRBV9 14 CASSGRWGQDTQYF
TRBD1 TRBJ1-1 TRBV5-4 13 CASSAQGATEAFF
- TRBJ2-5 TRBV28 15 CASSSPTVYQETQYF
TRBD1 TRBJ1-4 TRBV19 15 CASRPGGGGIEKLFF
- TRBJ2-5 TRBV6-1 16 CASSEVGRGERETQYF
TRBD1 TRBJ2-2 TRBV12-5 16 CASGRMGQGSSGELFF
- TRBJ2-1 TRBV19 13 CASSTSSYNEQFF
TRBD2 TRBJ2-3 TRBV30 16 CAWSATSGRKPDTQYF
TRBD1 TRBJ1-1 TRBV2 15 CASSLGGRGNTEAFF
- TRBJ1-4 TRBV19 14 CASSHPLDREKLFF
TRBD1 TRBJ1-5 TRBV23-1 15 CASREQGHSNQPQHF
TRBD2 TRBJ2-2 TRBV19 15 CATQAGRANTGELFF
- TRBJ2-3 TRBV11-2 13 CASSLDHTDTQYF
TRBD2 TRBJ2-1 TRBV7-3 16 CASSQSGTSGRGEQFF